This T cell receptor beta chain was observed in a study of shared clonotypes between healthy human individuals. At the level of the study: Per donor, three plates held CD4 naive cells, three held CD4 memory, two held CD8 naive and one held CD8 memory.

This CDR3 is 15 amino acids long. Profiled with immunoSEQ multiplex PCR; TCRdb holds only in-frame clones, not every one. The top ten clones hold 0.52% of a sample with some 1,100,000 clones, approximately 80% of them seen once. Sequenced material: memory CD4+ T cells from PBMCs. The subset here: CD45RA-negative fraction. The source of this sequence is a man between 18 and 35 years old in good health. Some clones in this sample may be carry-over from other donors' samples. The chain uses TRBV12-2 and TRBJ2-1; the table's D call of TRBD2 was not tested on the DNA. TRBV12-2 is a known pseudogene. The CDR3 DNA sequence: TGTGCAAGTCGCTTAGGGACTCACTCCTACAATGAGCAGTTCTTC. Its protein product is CASRLGTHSYNEQFF.